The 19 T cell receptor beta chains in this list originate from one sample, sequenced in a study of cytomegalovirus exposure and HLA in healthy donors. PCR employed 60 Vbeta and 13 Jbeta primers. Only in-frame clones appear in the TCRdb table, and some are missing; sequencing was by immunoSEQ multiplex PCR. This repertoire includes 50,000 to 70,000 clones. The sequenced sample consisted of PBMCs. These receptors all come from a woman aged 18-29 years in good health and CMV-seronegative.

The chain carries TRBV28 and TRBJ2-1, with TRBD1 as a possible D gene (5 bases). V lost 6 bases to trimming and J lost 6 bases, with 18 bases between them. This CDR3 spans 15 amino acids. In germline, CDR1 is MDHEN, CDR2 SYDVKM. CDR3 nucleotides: TGTGCCAGCAGCCTTGAACTCAGGGTAATCAATGAGCAGTTCTTC. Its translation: CASSLELRVINEQFF.

The CDR3 DNA follows: TGTGCCAGCAGTGCAACCGGGACTAGCGGTTACAATGAGCAGTTCTTC. Translating gives CASSATGTSGYNEQFF. The rearrangement joins TRBV25-1 to TRBJ2-1; the match to TRBD2 covers 11 bases. The junction had 6 bases not matched to a gene; V was cut back by 4 bases and J by 4 bases. Germline V gives CDR1 MGHDK, CDR2 SYGVNS. The CDR3 is made up of 16 amino acids.

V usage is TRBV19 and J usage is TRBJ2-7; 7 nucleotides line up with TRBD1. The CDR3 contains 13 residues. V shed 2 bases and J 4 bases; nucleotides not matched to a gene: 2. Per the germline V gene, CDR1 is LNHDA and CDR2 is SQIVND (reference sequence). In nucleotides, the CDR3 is TGTGCCAGTAGTATACGGACAGGATACGAGCAGTACTTC. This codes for CASSIRTGYEQYF. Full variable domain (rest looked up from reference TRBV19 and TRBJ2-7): DGGITQSPKYLFRKEGQNVTLSCEQNLNHDAMYWYRQDPGQGLRLIYYSQIVNDFQKGDIAEGYSVSREKKESFPLTVTSAQKNPTAFYLCASSIRTGYEQYFGPGTRLTVT.

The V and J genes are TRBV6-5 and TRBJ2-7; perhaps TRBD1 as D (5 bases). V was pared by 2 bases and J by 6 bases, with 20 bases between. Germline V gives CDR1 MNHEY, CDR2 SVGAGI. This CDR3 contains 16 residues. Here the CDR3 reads CASSYGAGRLLGEQYF. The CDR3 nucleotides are TGTGCCAGCAGTTACGGGGCAGGGCGACTCCTTGGCGAGCAGTACTTC.

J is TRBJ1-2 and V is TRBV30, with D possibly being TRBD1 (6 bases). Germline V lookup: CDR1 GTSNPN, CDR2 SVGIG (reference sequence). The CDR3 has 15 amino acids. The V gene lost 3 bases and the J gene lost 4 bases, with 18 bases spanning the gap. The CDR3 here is CAWSYRTVSGYGYTF. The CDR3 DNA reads TGTGCCTGGAGCTACAGGACAGTTTCAGGCTATGGCTACACCTTC.

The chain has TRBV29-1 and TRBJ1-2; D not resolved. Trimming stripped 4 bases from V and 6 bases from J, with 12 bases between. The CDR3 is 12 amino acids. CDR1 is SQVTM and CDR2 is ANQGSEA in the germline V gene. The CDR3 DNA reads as TGCAGCGTTGCGGGGTATGAGGATGGCTACACCTTC. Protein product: CSVAGYEDGYTF. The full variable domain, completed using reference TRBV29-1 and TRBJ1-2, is SAVISQKPSRDICQRGTSLTIQCQVDSQVTMMFWYRQQPGQSLTLIATANQGSEATYESGFVIDKFPISRPNLTFSTLTVSNMSPEDSSIYLCSVAGYEDGYTFGSGTRLTVV.

In nucleotides, the CDR3 is TGTGCCAGTGGAGGGGAAGCAGGGCACACCGGGGAGCTGTTTTTT. This codes for CASGGEAGHTGELFF. V usage is TRBV19 and J usage is TRBJ2-2, with D perhaps matching TRBD2 (6 bases). CDR1 and CDR2 from the germline V gene are LNHDA and SQIVND (reference sequence). This CDR3 has 15 amino acids. V lost 8 bases and J 3 bases, leaving 16 bases between the germline ends.

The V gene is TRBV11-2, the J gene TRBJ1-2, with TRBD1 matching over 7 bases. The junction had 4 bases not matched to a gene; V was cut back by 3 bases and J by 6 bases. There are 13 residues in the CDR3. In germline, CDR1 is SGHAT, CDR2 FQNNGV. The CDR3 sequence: CASSFLDRDGYTF. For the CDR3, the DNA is TGTGCCAGCAGCTTCTTAGACAGGGATGGCTACACCTTC.

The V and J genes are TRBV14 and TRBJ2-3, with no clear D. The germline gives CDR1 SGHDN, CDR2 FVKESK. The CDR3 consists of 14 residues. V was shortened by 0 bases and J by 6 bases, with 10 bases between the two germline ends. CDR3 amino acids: CASSQDSSRDTQYF. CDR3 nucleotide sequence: TGTGCCAGCAGCCAAGACTCCTCGCGGGATACGCAGTATTTT.

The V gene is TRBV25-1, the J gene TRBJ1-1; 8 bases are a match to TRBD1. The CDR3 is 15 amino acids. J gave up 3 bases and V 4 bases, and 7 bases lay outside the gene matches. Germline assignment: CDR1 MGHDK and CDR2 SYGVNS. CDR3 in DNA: TGTGCCAGCAGTGGTCCCAGGGGGCGTGACACTGAAGCTTTCTTT. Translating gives CASSGPRGRDTEAFF.

This chain's CDR3 is CASSYASNTEAFF. The CDR3, as DNA: TGTGCCAGCAGTTACGCTAGCAACACTGAAGCTTTCTTT. The chain employs TRBV6-5 and TRBJ1-1; D is unclear. The V gene's germline CDR1 is MNHEY and CDR2 SVGAGI. The CDR3 sequence is 13 residues long. Trimming left V 2 bases short and J 2 bases short, with 6 bases between.

CDR3 region: CASSPLPMLAGGVQETQYF. The CDR3 DNA reads as TGTGCCAGCTCACCACTTCCAATGCTAGCGGGAGGGGTACAAGAGACCCAGTACTTC. The V call is TRBV18, the J call TRBJ2-5; TRBD2 aligns across 12 bases. The trim removed 1 base at V and 2 bases at J, leaving 11 bases unmatched. This CDR3 has 19 amino acids. Per the germline V gene, CDR1 is KGHSH and CDR2 is LQKENI. The full variable domain, in which reference TRBV18 and TRBJ2-5 provide the parts outside the CDR3, is NAGVMQNPRHLVRRRGQEARLRCSPMKGHSHVYWYRQLPEEGLKFMVYLQKENIIDESGMPKERFSAEFPKEGPSILRIQQVVRGDSAAYFCASSPLPMLAGGVQETQYFGPGTRLLVL.

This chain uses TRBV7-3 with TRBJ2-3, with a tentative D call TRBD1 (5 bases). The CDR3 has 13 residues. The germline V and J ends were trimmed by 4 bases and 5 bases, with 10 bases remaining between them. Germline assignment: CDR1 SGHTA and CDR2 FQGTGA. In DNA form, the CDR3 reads TGTGCCAGCAGCTCCTCTCAGGGAGATACGCAGTATTTT. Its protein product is CASSSSQGDTQYF.

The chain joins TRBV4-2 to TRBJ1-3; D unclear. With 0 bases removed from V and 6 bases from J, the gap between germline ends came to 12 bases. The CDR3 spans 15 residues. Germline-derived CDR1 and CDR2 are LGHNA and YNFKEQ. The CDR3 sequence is CASSQDGALSNTIYF. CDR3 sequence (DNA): TGTGCCAGCAGCCAAGATGGAGCACTATCAAACACCATATATTTT.

The CDR3 loop reads CASSELGQGYEQYF. The CDR3 DNA sequence: TGTGCCAGCAGTGAACTAGGGCAGGGCTACGAGCAGTACTTC. V and J are TRBV2 and TRBJ2-7; perhaps TRBD1 as D (5 bases). CDR1 is SNHLY, CDR2 FYNNEI, per germline. The CDR3 is made up of 14 amino acids. The germline V and J ends were trimmed by 2 bases and 3 bases, with 11 bases remaining between them.

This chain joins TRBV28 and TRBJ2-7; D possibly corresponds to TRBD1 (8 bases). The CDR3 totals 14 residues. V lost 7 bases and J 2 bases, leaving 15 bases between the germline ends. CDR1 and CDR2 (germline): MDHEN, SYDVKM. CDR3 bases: TGTGCCAGCACAACTACAGGGGGGGCCTACGAGCAGTACTTC. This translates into CASTTTGGAYEQYF. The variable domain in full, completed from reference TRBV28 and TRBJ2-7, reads DVKVTQSSRYLVKRTGEKVFLECVQDMDHENMFWYRQDPGLGLRLIYFSYDVKMKEKGDIPEGYSVSREKKERFSLILESASTNQTSMYLCASTTTGGAYEQYFGPGTRLTVT.

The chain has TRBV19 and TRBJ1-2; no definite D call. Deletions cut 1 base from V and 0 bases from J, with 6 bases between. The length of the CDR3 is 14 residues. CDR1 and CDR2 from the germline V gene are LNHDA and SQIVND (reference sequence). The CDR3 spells CASSIGTSNYGYTF. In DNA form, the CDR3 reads TGTGCCAGTAGTATAGGTACTTCTAACTATGGCTACACCTTC.

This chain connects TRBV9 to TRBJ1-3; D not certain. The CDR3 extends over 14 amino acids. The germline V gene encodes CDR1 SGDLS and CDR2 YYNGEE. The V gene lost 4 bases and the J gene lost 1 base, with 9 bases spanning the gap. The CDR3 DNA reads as TGTGCCAGCAGCCCCAGTTGGTCTGGAAACACCATATATTTT. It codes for CASSPSWSGNTIYF.

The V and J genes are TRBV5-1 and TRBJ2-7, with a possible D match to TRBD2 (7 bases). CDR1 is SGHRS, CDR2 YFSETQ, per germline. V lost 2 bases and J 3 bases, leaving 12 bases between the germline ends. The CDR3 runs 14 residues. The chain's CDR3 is CASSFGEGGYEQYF. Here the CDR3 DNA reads TGCGCCAGCAGCTTCGGGGAGGGGGGCTACGAGCAGTACTTC. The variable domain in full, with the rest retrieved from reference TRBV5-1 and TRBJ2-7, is KAGVTQTPRYLIKTRGQQVTLSCSPISGHRSVSWYQQTPGQGLQFLFEYFSETQRNKGNFPGRFSGRQFSNSRSEMNVSTLELGDSALYLCASSFGEGGYEQYFGPGTRLTVT.